This T cell receptor (beta chain) was retrieved from a study of blood T cell repertoires in COVID-19. The wider study: Samples taken during acute and convalescent COVID-19 were collected in the United States, Italy and Spain. From T cells, B-cell-depleted T cells, or PBMCs came the material, which was cDNA or gDNA.

Per the original methods: For nucleated cells, counts were estimated from reference gene primer amplification. Clones were sequenced by immunoSEQ multiplex PCR, and TCRdb holds only the in-frame ones, with some missing. V and J calls and clone size follow that table, whereas D and trimming were derived from the DNA. The data hold roughly 130,000 clones, with about 82% observed a single time. Trimming pared 0 bases from V and 1 base from J, leaving 8 bases between. Germline-derived CDR1 and CDR2 are SGDLS and YYNGEE. The CDR3 has 15 amino acids. The sequence was collected from a man aged 55 to 70 with active or convalescent COVID-19. The V and J genes are TRBV9 and TRBJ1-5; D unclear. The sample comprised peripheral blood. CDR3 amino acids: CASSVDSRSNQPQHF. The DNA for the CDR3 is TGTGCCAGCAGCGTAGACAGCCGGAGCAATCAGCCCCAGCATTTT.